This T cell receptor beta chain was captured in a study of blood T cell repertoires in COVID-19. Cohort allocation depended upon clinical history that participants reported. Shortly before study entry, within 2 weeks, exposed participants had met a COVID-19 case. This CDR3 is built from 15 residues. With 0 bases removed from V and 2 bases from J, the gap between germline ends came to 11 bases. Germline loops: CDR1 MGHRA, CDR2 YSYEKL. In the original workflow: Reference gene primer amplification in the assay estimated nucleated cell counts. Profiled with immunoSEQ multiplex PCR; TCRdb holds only in-frame clones, not every one. For V, J and clone size, that table is used; D and trimming come from the DNA. The data contain about 280,000 clones, around 84% of them singletons.

The sequencing sample was made of PBMCs or T cells enriched from blood (not recorded which). The chain has TRBV4-1 and TRBJ2-7; D remains unclear. The source of this sequence is a man aged 35 to 55 who had been exposed to COVID-19. The CDR3 spells CASSQDPGRTYEQYF. The CDR3 DNA reads as TGCGCCAGCAGCCAAGATCCCGGCAGGACCTACGAGCAGTACTTC.